This passage covers 16 T cell receptor beta chains from one sample sequenced in a study of human T cells and chemical hapten exposure. One entry per CDR3 protein results from TCRdb running MiXCR on the RACE reads. The profile shows about 100,000 distinct CDR3 sequences, 10% to 13% of them singletons. The time point was: patch test 1, 2 weeks after DPC sensitization. Treatment in this sample: therapeutic diphenylcyclopropenone sensitization with weekly scalp DPC. The sequences come from whole blood, collected in connection with sensitization to the hapten diphenylcyclopropenone (DPC). The source of these receptors is a man aged 35 to 55 with alopecia areata. Some clones in this sample may be carry-over from other donors' samples.

V and J are TRBV7-9 and TRBJ2-4; TRBD1 might be the D (6 bases). Trimming removed 2 bases at V and 6 bases at J, with 20 bases between. In germline, CDR1 is SEHNR, CDR2 FQNEAQ (reference sequence). The CDR3 has 17 residues. The CDR3 bases are TGTGCCAGCAGCTTATTCGGACAGAATAAATTGGGAAACATTCAGTACTTC. It is translated as CASSLFGQNKLGNIQYF.

This chain uses TRBV6-1 with TRBJ1-2; D uncertain. Trimming pared 4 bases from V and 4 bases from J, leaving 7 bases between. There are 12 residues in the CDR3. Germline loops: CDR1 MNHNS, CDR2 SASEGT. CDR3 amino acids: CASSGLGYGYTF. CDR3 nucleotide sequence: TGTGCCAGCAGTGGTTTGGGCTATGGCTACACCTTC.

This clonotype showed up just a few times. The chain has TRBV28 and TRBJ2-1; D is unclear. CDR3 length equals 12 residues. The V end lost 1 base, the J end lost 7 bases, and 5 bases lay between the germline ends. Germline values: CDR1 MDHEN, CDR2 SYDVKM. CDR3 nucleotide sequence: TGTGCCAGCAGTTTATCAGCTAATGAGCAGTTCTTC. Amino acid sequence: CASSLSANEQFF.

The table lists this clonotype with a few counts. The chain links TRBV4-2 to TRBJ2-7; no firm D call. This CDR3 is built from 14 residues. Trimming pared 1 base from V and 6 bases from J, leaving 13 bases between. CDR1 and CDR2 from the germline V gene are LGHNA and YNFKEQ. The DNA for the CDR3 is TGTGCCAGCAGCCAAGGGGTAAGGGCGGCCGAGCAGTACTTC. This translates into CASSQGVRAAEQYF.

This sequence joins TRBV6-5 and TRBJ1-2; 11 bases match TRBD1. This CDR3 comprises 15 residues. Looked up from germline, CDR1 is MNHEY and CDR2 is SVGAGI. V was clipped by 1 base and J by 4 bases; unmatched bases: 2. The CDR3 reads CASSYLGTGGYGYTF. In DNA form, the CDR3 reads TGTGCCAGCAGTTACTTGGGGACAGGGGGCTATGGCTACACCTTC.

This clonotype has ten or more counts. The chain joins TRBV6-6 to TRBJ1-1, with no clear D. The CDR3 has 13 amino acids. Trimming stripped 5 bases from V and 2 bases from J, with 9 bases between. Germline CDR1 is MNHNY and CDR2 is SVGAGI (reference sequence). CDR3 amino acids: CASSDFRNTEAFF. The CDR3 DNA follows: TGTGCCAGCAGTGACTTCAGAAACACTGAAGCTTTCTTT.

This clonotype was counted between two and nine times. The chain joins TRBV12-2 to TRBJ2-7. TRBV12-2 is listed as a pseudogene. This CDR3 spans 13 amino acids. The CDR3 DNA reads TGTGCAAGTCGCTTAGCGGATTTGGGCGAGCAGTACGTC. This codes for CASRLADLGEQYV.

This chain joins TRBV13 and TRBJ2-2; possible D gene TRBD2, 6 bases. Trimming shortened V by 5 bases and J by 4 bases, and 17 bases separated the two germline ends. This CDR3 spans 16 amino acids. From germline, CDR1 is PRHDT and CDR2 FYEKMQ (reference sequence). The CDR3 DNA reads as TGTGCCAGCAGCCCGCGTGGACTAAAGCCCACCGGGGAGCTGTTTTTT. Amino acid sequence: CASSPRGLKPTGELFF.

This clonotype was detected only a few times. J is TRBJ2-7 and V is TRBV5-6, with a tentative D call TRBD2 (5 bases). Trimming removed 0 bases at V and 5 bases at J, with 9 bases between. Germline CDR1 and CDR2: SGHDT and YYEEEE. This CDR3 has 13 residues. In nucleotides, the CDR3 is TGTGCCAGCAGCTTGGGTCTAGCCGACGAGCAGTACTTC. This translates into CASSLGLADEQYF.

The sample holds a few counts of this clonotype. The chain recombines TRBV7-9 with TRBJ2-7, with D unresolved. CDR3 length: 12 residues. The germline V gene has CDR1 SEHNR and CDR2 FQNEAQ (reference sequence). The ends were cut back, 3 bases at V and 6 bases at J, with 9 bases in the middle. DNA for the CDR3: TGTGCCAGCAGCTTTAGTGATCGCGAGCAGTACGTC. It yields the protein CASSFSDREQYV.

By its share, this clonotype is medium-sized. This chain connects TRBV11-2 to TRBJ2-3, with 12 bases that match TRBD2. Germline assignment: CDR1 SGHAT and CDR2 FQNNGV. The CDR3 covers 17 residues. V shed 5 bases and J 3 bases; nucleotides not matched to a gene: 9. Here the CDR3 DNA reads TGTGCCAGCAGCCTGCTAGCGGGAGGGCCTATAACAGATACGCAGTATTTT. This translates into CASSLLAGGPITDTQYF.

This clonotype has ten or more counts. CDR3 nucleotide sequence: TGTGCCAGCTCAGTCGGGGGGAACACTGAAGCTTTCTTT. Protein: CASSVGGNTEAFF. V is TRBV18 and J is TRBJ1-1; a possible D gene is TRBD1 (5 bases). CDR1 KGHSH and CDR2 LQKENI come from the germline V gene. The V gene lost 5 bases and the J gene lost 1 base, with 8 bases spanning the gap. This CDR3 region has 13 residues.

The sample holds a few counts of this clonotype. The chain couples TRBV20-1 to TRBJ1-5, with D unresolved. The CDR3 sequence is 14 residues long. The germline V gene encodes CDR1 DFQATT and CDR2 SNEGSKA (reference sequence). Between the trimmed V and J ends, which lost 3 bases and 3 bases, there was a span of 12 bases. The CDR3 coding sequence is TGCAGTGCTAGTGGCAGCATCGCCAATCAGCCCCAGCATTTT. Amino acid sequence: CSASGSIANQPQHF.

This clonotype came up a few times. The V gene is TRBV28, the J gene TRBJ2-3, with 12 nucleotides matching TRBD1. CDR1 and CDR2 from the germline V gene are MDHEN and SYDVKM. The J segment lost 3 bases and the V segment lost 6 bases, leaving 10 bases of the junction unmatched. The CDR3 is 17 residues long. DNA for the CDR3: TGTGCCAGCAGGGCCCGGGACAGGGGGCGCTGGACAGATACGCAGTATTTT. Amino acid sequence: CASRARDRGRWTDTQYF.

This clonotype was detected many times. The V gene is TRBV7-8, the J gene TRBJ2-1; TRBD1 or TRBD2 may be the D gene (6 bases each). Looked up from germline, CDR1 is SGHVS and CDR2 is FQNEAQ. This CDR3 is built from 15 residues. V was cut by 5 bases and J by 2 bases, with 13 bases left in between. The DNA of the CDR3 is TGTGCCAGCAGCCCCCCCGGGGGCACCTACAATGAGCAGTTCTTC. It yields the protein CASSPPGGTYNEQFF.

This clonotype was counted a few times. The chain employs TRBV5-4 and TRBJ2-3, with TRBD1 matching 9 bases. Per the germline V gene, CDR1 is SGHNT and CDR2 is YYREEE (reference sequence). V shed 0 bases, J shed 3 bases, and the junction held 2 bases outside the gene matches. This CDR3 has 15 amino acids. CDR3 region: CASSLDRGRTDTQYF. CDR3 bases: TGTGCCAGCAGCTTGGACAGGGGGCGTACAGATACGCAGTATTTT.